The rows below give T cell receptor beta chains drawn from one sample of a study of cytomegalovirus exposure and HLA in healthy donors. This table comes from immunoSEQ multiplex PCR, and its TCRdb copy is limited to in-frame clones, with some not included. The table records around 150,000 clones, 75% to 80% of them present only once. The sequenced sample consisted of PBMCs. These receptors all come from a male donor in good health and CMV-seronegative. The CDR3 runs from the conserved cysteine through the conserved F or W. The D gene is left open where the match is weak. The size of a clone is reported for some rows only, either as once, few or many, or as a class for expanded clones.

>.|.|TRBV30|TRBJ2-7
CAWSLSGEQYF
TGTGCCTGGAGCCTCTCGGGTGAGCAGTACTTC
>.|.|TRBV7-2|TRBJ1-2
CASSSLWEGLPGYTF
TGTGCCAGCAGCTCCTTATGGGAGGGACTGCCTGGCTACACCTTC
>TRBD2|.|TRBV4-3|TRBJ2-7
CASSQVLAETYEQYF
TGCGCCAGCAGCCAAGTACTAGCGGAAACCTACGAGCAGTACTTC
>.|.|TRBV15|TRBJ1-1
CATSRDMNTEAFF
TGTGCCACCAGCAGAGATATGAACACTGAAGCTTTCTTT
>.|.|TRBV18|TRBJ1-1
CASSPRAAGNTEAFF
TGTGCCAGCTCACCACGGGCAGCTGGGAACACTGAAGCTTTCTTT
>.|.|TRBV2|TRBJ2-2
CASTGDTGELFF
TGTGCCAGCACTGGAGACACCGGGGAGCTGTTTTTT
>.|once|TRBV6-5|TRBJ1-5
CASSFLGDNQPQHF
TGTGCCAGCAGTTTTTTAGGGGACAATCAGCCCCAGCATTTT
>.|.|TRBV28|TRBJ1-5
CASSTTGLNQPQHF
TGTGCCAGCAGTACGACAGGACTTAATCAGCCCCAGCATTTT
>TRBD2|.|TRBV9|TRBJ2-1
CASSAGLAGGRVDEQFF
TGTGCCAGCAGCGCTGGTCTAGCGGGGGGGCGGGTGGATGAGCAGTTCTTC
>.|once|TRBV5-6|TRBJ1-2
CASSLQGNYGYTF
TGTGCCAGCAGCTTGCAGGGGAATTATGGCTACACCTTC
>.|.|TRBV13|TRBJ2-7
CASSAGGAAYEQYF
TGTGCCAGCAGTGCCGGAGGGGCGGCCTACGAGCAGTACTTC
>.|.|TRBV18|TRBJ2-5
CASSPRTGEEETQYF
TGTGCCAGCTCACCACGTACAGGGGAGGAAGAGACCCAGTACTTC
>.|.|TRBV29-1|TRBJ2-2
CSVGSTLNTGELFF
TGCAGCGTTGGTAGTACCCTGAACACCGGGGAGCTGTTTTTT
>TRBD1|.|TRBV23-1|TRBJ2-3
CASSQSVTGGGTDTQYF
TGCGCCAGCAGTCAATCGGTAACAGGGGGAGGCACAGATACGCAGTATTTT
>.|.|TRBV18|TRBJ2-1
CASSPHQGGEQFF
TGTGCCAGCTCACCACATCAGGGCGGCGAGCAGTTCTTC
>TRBD1|.|TRBV4-1|TRBJ2-7
CASSHPGQGVYEQYF
TGCGCCAGCAGCCATCCGGGACAGGGTGTATACGAGCAGTACTTC
>.|few|TRBV6-4|TRBJ1-2
CASSALSGGGYTF
TGTGCCAGCAGTGCCCTTTCGGGGGGAGGCTACACCTTC
>.|.|TRBV11-2|TRBJ2-6
CASSYPRNPSGPGANVLTF
TGTGCCAGCAGCTATCCGCGGAATCCGTCCGGCCCCGGGGCCAACGTCCTGACTTTC
>.|.|TRBV30|TRBJ1-1
CAWSGHPGGEAFF
TGTGCCTGGAGTGGACATCCGGGAGGTGAAGCTTTCTTT
>TRBD2|.|TRBV7-9|TRBJ2-6
CAILGGAGANVLTF
TGTGCCATCCTTGGGGGGGCTGGGGCCAACGTCCTGACTTTC
>.|.|TRBV18|TRBJ1-2
CASSSTKTANYGYTF
TGTGCCAGCTCCTCTACTAAAACGGCTAACTATGGCTACACCTTC
>.|.|TRBV29-1|TRBJ2-7
CSVLERGGTSGSYEQYF
.
>.|.|TRBV20-1|TRBJ2-7
CSASRGYEQYF
TGCAGTGCTAGCCGGGGTTACGAGCAGTACTTC
>.|.|TRBV4-1|TRBJ1-3
CASSPSSGNTIYF
TGCGCCAGCAGCCCCAGCTCTGGAAACACCATATATTTT
>.|.|TRBV4-3|TRBJ2-1
CASSQDGADNEQFF
TGCGCCAGCAGCCAAGATGGGGCAGACAATGAGCAGTTCTTC
>.|.|TRBV18|TRBJ2-1
CARVRGPNEQFF
TGTGCCAGGGTTCGGGGTCCCAATGAGCAGTTCTTC
>.|few|TRBV21-1|TRBJ1-5
CASSKEGAGYQPQHF
TGTGCCAGCAGCAAAGAAGGGGCAGGGTACCAGCCCCAGCATTTT
>.|.|TRBV11-3|TRBJ1-1
CASSGSTATNTEAFF
TGTGCCAGCAGCGGTTCGACAGCTACGAACACTGAAGCTTTCTTT
>.|.|TRBV19|TRBJ1-5
CASSIIRSNQPQHF
TGTGCCAGTAGTATAATCCGGTCCAATCAGCCCCAGCATTTT
>.|.|TRBV7-6|TRBJ2-5
CASSLASSRYQETQYF
TGTGCCAGCAGCTTAGCGTCAAGTCGGTACCAAGAGACCCAGTACTTC
>TRBD1|.|TRBV6-5|TRBJ2-7
CASSSRDRFAYEQYF
TGTGCCAGCAGTTCACGGGACAGGTTTGCCTACGAGCAGTACTTC
>.|few|TRBV7-2|TRBJ2-2
CASSFGQNTGELFF
TGTGCCAGCAGCTTCGGACAGAACACCGGGGAGCTGTTTTTT
>.|.|TRBV2|TRBJ1-2
CASSPDKLYGYTF
TGTGCCAGCAGTCCGGACAAGCTCTATGGCTACACCTTC
>.|.|TRBV19|TRBJ2-3
CASSIDAEGVIFGTQYF
TGTGCCAGTAGTATAGATGCCGAAGGGGTTATATTTGGTACGCAGTATTTT
>TRBD1|.|TRBV18|TRBJ1-1
CASSTDRVITEAFF
TGTGCCAGCTCAACGGACAGGGTAATCACTGAAGCTTTCTTT
>.|.|TRBV9|TRBJ2-4
CASSSERDSRGNIQYF
TGTGCCAGCAGCTCCGAAAGGGATTCACGGGGAAACATTCAGTACTTC
>TRBD1|once|TRBV19|TRBJ1-6
CASSDRENSPLHF
TGTGCCAGTAGCGACAGGGAAAATTCACCCCTCCACTTT
>.|.|TRBV27|TRBJ2-2
CASSSRGGSPSNTGELFF
TGTGCCAGCAGTTCACGAGGAGGGTCTCCTTCGAACACCGGGGAGCTGTTTTTT
>TRBD1|once|TRBV7-3|TRBJ1-1
CASSLIGGGNTEAFF
TGTGCCAGCAGCCTTATAGGGGGCGGGAACACTGAAGCTTTCTTT
>.|.|TRBV4-1|TRBJ2-5
CASSRGDSDQETQYF
TGCGCCAGCAGCCGAGGAGACAGCGACCAAGAGACCCAGTACTTC
>TRBD2|.|TRBV19|TRBJ2-1
CATESWRGEYNEQFF
TGTGCCACCGAGTCGTGGCGGGGGGAGTACAATGAGCAGTTCTTC